This T cell receptor beta chain came from a study of T cell changes during pregnancy in multiple sclerosis. This CDR3 spans 14 amino acids. From germline, CDR1 is MNHNS and CDR2 SASEGT. The germline V and J ends were trimmed by 1 base and 11 bases, with 14 bases remaining between them. Only in-frame clones appear in the TCRdb table, and some are missing; sequencing was by immunoSEQ multiplex PCR. The sample holds about 38,000 clones, more than 85% seen once. This clone is medium-sized (0.01 to 0.1%) within its sample. The sequencing used CD8+ T cells from peripheral blood mononuclear cells, collected in the third trimester of pregnancy. This TCR derives from a female donor with multiple sclerosis, enrolled in a pregnancy study. This chain joins TRBV6-1 and TRBJ1-4; D is unclear. CDR3 region: CASSEVGTQAKLFF. DNA for the CDR3: TGTGCCAGCAGTGAAGTAGGCACTCAGGCCAAACTGTTTTTT.